Below, 11 T cell receptor beta chains from the same sample are listed, as sequenced in a study of CD8+ T cells in alopecia areata. As to treatment: oral pan-JAK inhibitor, 5-10 mg twice daily. Sequencing used cDNA as its template, made by extracting RNA and reverse transcribing it. Profiled with immunoSEQ multiplex PCR; TCRdb holds only in-frame clones, not every one. The sample records over 150,000 clones, 60% being singletons. Sequenced here: CD4+ T cells sorted from blood, sampled at week 24, from a patient treated with tofacitinib. The origin of the receptors is a human donor with alopecia areata.

The chain is built from TRBV5-4 and TRBJ1-4, with D possibly matching TRBD1 (6 bases). The germline CDR1 and CDR2 sequences are SGHNT and YYREEE (reference sequence). The CDR3 is 15 residues long. V was shortened by 3 bases and J by 3 bases, with 12 bases between the two germline ends. The CDR3 bases are TGTGCCAGCAGCTCTTCGACAGGCGCTAATGAAAAACTGTTTTTT. This sequence encodes CASSSSTGANEKLFF.

V is TRBV5-1 and J is TRBJ2-2; D remains ambiguous. The CDR3 is 13 amino acids. Germline V CDR1 and CDR2: SGHRS, YFSETQ. With 2 bases removed from V and 1 base from J, the gap between germline ends came to 3 bases. The CDR3, as DNA: TGCGCCAGCAGCTTCGAGAACACCGGGGAGCTGTTTTTT. Amino acid sequence: CASSFENTGELFF.

The sample holds many counts of this clone. J is TRBJ2-7 and V is TRBV6-6, with D perhaps TRBD2 (5 bases). V was pared by 10 bases and J by 2 bases, with 18 bases between. Germline V gives CDR1 MNHNY, CDR2 SVGAGI (reference sequence). The length of the CDR3 is 14 residues. CDR3 nucleotide sequence: TGTGCCACGAAGAGATGGGCGGAGGCCTACGAGCAGTACTTC. Translated: CATKRWAEAYEQYF.

This clone was observed a few times. This rearrangement joins TRBV6-5 to TRBJ2-5; possible D gene TRBD2, 7 bases. V dropped 3 bases and J dropped 8 bases, with 13 bases sitting between them. The CDR3 is made up of 13 amino acids. Germline V gene sequence: CDR1 MNHEY, CDR2 SVGAGI. DNA of the CDR3: TGTGCCAGCAGTTATGGCGGGGGCCCTACCCAGTACTTC. Translating it yields CASSYGGGPTQYF.

This clone came up a few times. The rearrangement joins TRBV4-2 to TRBJ1-5; 9 positions agree with TRBD1. The CDR3 has 17 residues. V lost 5 bases and J lost 2; bases outside the gene matches: 10. Germline CDR1 and CDR2: LGHNA and YNFKEQ. DNA of the CDR3: TGTGCCAGCAGCACCACCGTAACAGGGGGCGGCAATCAGCCCCAGCATTTT. It codes for CASSTTVTGGGNQPQHF.

Only one count was recorded for this clone. V usage is TRBV30 and J usage is TRBJ1-6, with D maybe TRBD1 (6 bases). The CDR3 runs 14 residues. Germline V gene sequence: CDR1 GTSNPN, CDR2 SVGIG (reference sequence). Trimming took 4 bases from V and 10 from J, leaving 17 bases between them. Here the CDR3 reads CAWIGQLGGSPLHF. The CDR3 nucleotides are TGTGCCTGGATCGGACAGTTAGGCGGGTCACCCCTCCACTTT.

The chain couples TRBV7-9 to TRBJ2-3, with D hard to call. This CDR3 contains 15 residues. Germline V lookup: CDR1 SEHNR, CDR2 FQNEAQ (reference sequence). The V and J ends lost 1 base and 2 bases respectively, with 10 bases between them. The CDR3 here is CASSLGHPPTDTQYF. The CDR3 nucleotides are TGTGCCAGCAGCTTAGGGCACCCCCCCACAGATACGCAGTATTTT.

In this sample, this clone turned up a few times. V and J are TRBV4-1 and TRBJ2-1; 9 bases are a match to TRBD2. Losses at the gene ends were 1 base for V and 4 bases for J; bases not matched to a gene: 8. This CDR3 contains 17 residues. Germline V gene data show CDR1 as MGHRA and CDR2 as YSYEKL. Written as DNA, the CDR3 is TGCGCCAGCAGCCAAGGCGCGAGGCTAGCGGGGTACAATGAGCAGTTCTTC. Translated: CASSQGARLAGYNEQFF.

This chain links TRBV5-1 with TRBJ1-4; 7 nucleotides line up with TRBD1. V lost 4 bases, J lost 5 bases, and 5 bases stayed unmatched. CDR1 is SGHRS, CDR2 YFSETQ, per germline. CDR3 size: 14 residues. CDR3 coding DNA: TGCGCCAGCAGCATGGGACAGACGAATGAAAAACTGTTTTTT. This codes for CASSMGQTNEKLFF.

The CDR3 DNA reads TGTGCCAGCAAATCCCCCGGGACAGGTGTTTCGGATACGCAGTATTTT. Its protein product is CASKSPGTGVSDTQYF. The chain couples TRBV7-9 to TRBJ2-3; 8 bases match TRBD1. The CDR3 totals 16 residues. Germline CDR1 SEHNR, CDR2 FQNEAQ (reference sequence). Trimming removed 7 bases from V and 6 bases from J; junction bases left unmatched: 15. The full variable domain, its missing parts supplied by reference TRBV7-9 and TRBJ2-3, is DTGVSQNPRHKITKRGQNVTFRCDPISEHNRLYWYRQTLGQGPEFLTYFQNEAQLEKSRLLSDRFSAERPKGSFSTLEIQRTEQGDSAMYLCASKSPGTGVSDTQYFGPGTRLTVL.

As for this clone: Other DNA sequences within the sample encode an identical CDR3. This sequence joins TRBV7-2 and TRBJ1-5, with 9 bases lining up with TRBD1. Germline V gives CDR1 SGHTA, CDR2 FQGNSA. CDR3 size: 14 residues. V lost 5 bases, J lost 6 bases, and 5 bases stayed unmatched. As DNA, the CDR3 is TGTGCCAGCAGCCTGGGACAGGGAAGTCAGCCCCAGCATTTT. Translation gives CASSLGQGSQPQHF.